This T cell receptor beta chain derives from a study of T cells in Graves' hyperthyroidism and ophthalmopathy. Per germline, CDR1 SGHDT and CDR2 YYEEEE. The CDR3 contains 18 residues. The junction had 19 bases not matched to a gene; V was cut back by 5 bases and J by 2 bases. Amplification of TCR beta CDR3 regions used RNA as the template. The HTBI primer set was used in a first-round RT-PCR of the TCR CDR3. MiXCR, applied by TCRdb to the multiplex PCR reads, yields one record per CDR3 protein. The data contain 700,000 to 850,000 distinct CDR3 sequences, 30% to 40% of them singletons. The sequence was obtained from a woman aged 40-49 years with Graves' hyperthyroidism. Material for sequencing was blood. The rearrangement links TRBV5-6 to TRBJ2-7; 7 bases line up with TRBD2. This CDR3 is CASRGDRQAGKSAYEQYF. In nucleotides, the CDR3 is TGTGCCAGCAGAGGTGATCGGCAAGCGGGGAAATCCGCCTACGAGCAGTACTTC.